This T cell receptor beta chain is drawn from a study of T cell changes during pregnancy in multiple sclerosis. This clone has just one count. Germline CDR1 reads MGHRA; CDR2 reads YSYEKL. This CDR3 region has 17 residues. The V and J ends lost 0 bases and 4 bases, in that order; junction bases with no gene match: 7. Sequencing was performed with immunoSEQ multiplex PCR; in TCRdb, only in-frame clones are kept and a portion is missing. This sample has tens of thousands of clones; 90% to 95% occur once, and the top ten carry 0.85% to 0.9%. This sequence joins TRBV4-1 and TRBJ2-3, with TRBD2 identical over 10 bases. This clonotype was sampled from a female donor with multiple sclerosis, enrolled in a pregnancy study. The sequencing used peripheral blood, collected before pregnancy. CDR3 protein: CASSQDGSGGAADTQYF. The CDR3 DNA reads as TGCGCCAGCAGCCAAGATGGGAGCGGGGGGGCGGCAGATACGCAGTATTTT.